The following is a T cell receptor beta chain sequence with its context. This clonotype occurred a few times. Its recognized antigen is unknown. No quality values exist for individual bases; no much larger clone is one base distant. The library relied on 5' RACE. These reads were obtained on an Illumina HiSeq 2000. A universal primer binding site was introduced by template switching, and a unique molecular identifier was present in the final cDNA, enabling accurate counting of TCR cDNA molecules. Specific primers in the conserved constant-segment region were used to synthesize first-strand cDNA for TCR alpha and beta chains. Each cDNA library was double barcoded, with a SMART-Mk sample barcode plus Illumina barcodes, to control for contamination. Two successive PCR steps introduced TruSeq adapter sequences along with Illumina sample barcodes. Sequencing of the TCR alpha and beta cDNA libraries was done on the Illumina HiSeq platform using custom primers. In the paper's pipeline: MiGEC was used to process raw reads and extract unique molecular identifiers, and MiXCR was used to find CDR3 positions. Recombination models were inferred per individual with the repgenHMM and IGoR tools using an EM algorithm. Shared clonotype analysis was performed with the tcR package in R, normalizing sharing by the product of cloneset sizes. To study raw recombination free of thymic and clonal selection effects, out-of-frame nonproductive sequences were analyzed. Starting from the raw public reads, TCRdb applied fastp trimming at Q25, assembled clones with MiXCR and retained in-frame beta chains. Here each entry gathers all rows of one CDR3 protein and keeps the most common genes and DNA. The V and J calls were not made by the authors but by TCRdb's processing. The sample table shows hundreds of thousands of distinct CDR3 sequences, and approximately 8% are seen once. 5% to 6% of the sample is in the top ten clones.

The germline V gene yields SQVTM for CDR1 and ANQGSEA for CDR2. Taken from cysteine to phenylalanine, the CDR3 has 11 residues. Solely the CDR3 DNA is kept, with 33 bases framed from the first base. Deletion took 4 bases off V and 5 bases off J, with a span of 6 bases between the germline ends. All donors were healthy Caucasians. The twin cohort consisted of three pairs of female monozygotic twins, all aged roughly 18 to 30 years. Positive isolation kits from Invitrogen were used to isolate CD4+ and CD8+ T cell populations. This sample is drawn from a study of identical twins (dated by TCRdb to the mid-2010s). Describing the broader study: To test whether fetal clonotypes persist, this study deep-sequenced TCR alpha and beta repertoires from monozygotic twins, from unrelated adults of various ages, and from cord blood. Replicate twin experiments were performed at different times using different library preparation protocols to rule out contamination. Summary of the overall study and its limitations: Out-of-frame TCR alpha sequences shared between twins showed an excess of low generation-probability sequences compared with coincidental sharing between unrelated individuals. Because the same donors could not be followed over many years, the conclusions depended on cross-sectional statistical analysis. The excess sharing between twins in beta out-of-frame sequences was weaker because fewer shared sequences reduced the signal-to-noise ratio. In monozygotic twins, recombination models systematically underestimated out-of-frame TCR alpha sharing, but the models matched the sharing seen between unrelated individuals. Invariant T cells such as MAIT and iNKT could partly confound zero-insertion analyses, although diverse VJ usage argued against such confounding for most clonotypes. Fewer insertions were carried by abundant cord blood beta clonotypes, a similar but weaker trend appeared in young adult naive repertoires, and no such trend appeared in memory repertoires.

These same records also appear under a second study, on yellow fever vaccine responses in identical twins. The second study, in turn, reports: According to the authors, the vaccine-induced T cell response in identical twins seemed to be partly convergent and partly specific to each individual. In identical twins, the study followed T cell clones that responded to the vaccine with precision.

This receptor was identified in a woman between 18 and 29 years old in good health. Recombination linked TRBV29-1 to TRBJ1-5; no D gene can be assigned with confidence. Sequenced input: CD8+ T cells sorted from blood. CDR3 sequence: CSVGPDQPQHF. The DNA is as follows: TGCAGCGTTGGACCGGATCAGCCCCAGCATTTT.